The next 5 T cell receptor beta chains were all read from a single sample in a study of cytomegalovirus exposure and HLA in healthy donors. PCR amplification relied on 60 Vbeta primers (plus 13 Jbeta primers). Measured with immunoSEQ multiplex PCR; TCRdb has only the in-frame clones, and not every one. This sample has over 120,000 clones; roughly 77% occur once, and the top ten carry about 3.7%. The source material was PBMCs. These receptors all stem from a male donor in good health and CMV-seronegative.

The rearrangement links TRBV4-2 to TRBJ2-1; D is uncertain. Germline CDR1 reads LGHNA; CDR2 reads YNFKEQ. This CDR3 is 15 amino acids long. Trimming removed 0 bases from V and 8 bases from J, with 14 bases in between. This CDR3 is CASSQDRGASHEQFF. As DNA, the CDR3 is TGTGCCAGCAGCCAAGATCGAGGTGCGAGCCATGAGCAGTTCTTC.

V gene TRBV19 combines with J gene TRBJ2-7; 7 bases fit TRBD1. Trimming took 5 bases from V and 6 from J; bases not matched to a gene: 7. The germline CDR1 and CDR2 sequences are LNHDA and SQIVND (reference sequence). This CDR3 spans 13 amino acids. The CDR3 coding sequence is TGTGCCAGTAGTTTTACAGGGGTGGTCGAGCAGTACTTC. Translating gives CASSFTGVVEQYF.

For this clone: Different DNA sequences within this sample yield the same CDR3. This sequence joins TRBV5-1 and TRBJ2-7; TRBD1 aligns across 10 bases. Germline CDR1 reads SGHRS; CDR2 reads YFSETQ. CDR3 length equals 15 residues. Trimming took 2 bases from V and 3 from J; bases not matched to a gene: 5. This CDR3 is CASSFIRDRGYEQYF. In nucleotides, the CDR3 is TGCGCCAGCAGCTTTATACGGGACAGGGGCTACGAGCAGTACTTC.

This chain uses TRBV5-1 with TRBJ1-1; 10 nucleotides align to TRBD1. This CDR3 has 17 amino acids. V lost 4 bases and J lost 0; bases outside the gene matches: 9. Germline V CDR1 and CDR2: SGHRS, YFSETQ. The CDR3 region is CASSSPGTGDMNTEAFF. DNA for the CDR3: TGCGCCAGCAGCAGTCCCGGGACAGGGGATATGAACACTGAAGCTTTCTTT.

The chain is built from TRBV25-1 and TRBJ1-2; 7 nucleotides agree with TRBD1. CDR1 and CDR2 from the germline V gene are MGHDK and SYGVNS. V shed 4 bases and J 8 bases; nucleotides not matched to a gene: 7. This CDR3 contains 13 residues. As DNA, the CDR3 is TGTGCCAGCAGTGGACAGGGTAGGGGGGGCTACACCTTC. This codes for CASSGQGRGGYTF.